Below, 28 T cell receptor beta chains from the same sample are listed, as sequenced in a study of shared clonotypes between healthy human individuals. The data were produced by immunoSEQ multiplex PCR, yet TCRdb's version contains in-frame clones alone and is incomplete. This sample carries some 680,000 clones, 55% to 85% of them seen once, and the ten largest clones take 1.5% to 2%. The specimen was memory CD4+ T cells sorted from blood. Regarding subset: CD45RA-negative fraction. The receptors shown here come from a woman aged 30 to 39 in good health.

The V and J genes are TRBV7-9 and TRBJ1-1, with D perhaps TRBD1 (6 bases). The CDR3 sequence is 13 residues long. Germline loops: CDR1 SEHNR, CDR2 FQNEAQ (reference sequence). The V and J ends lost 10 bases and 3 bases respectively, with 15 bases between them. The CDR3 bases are TGTGCCACTATGGGGGCAGGTCACACTGAAGCTTTCTTT. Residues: CATMGAGHTEAFF. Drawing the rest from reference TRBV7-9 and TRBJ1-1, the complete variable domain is DTGVSQNPRHKITKRGQNVTFRCDPISEHNRLYWYRQTLGQGPEFLTYFQNEAQLEKSRLLSDRFSAERPKGSFSTLEIQRTEQGDSAMYLCATMGAGHTEAFFGQGTRLTVV.

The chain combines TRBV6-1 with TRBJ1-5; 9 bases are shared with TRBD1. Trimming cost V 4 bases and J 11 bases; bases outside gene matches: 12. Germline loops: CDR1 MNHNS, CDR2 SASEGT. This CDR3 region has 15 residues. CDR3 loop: CASSVTGTGLQTQHF. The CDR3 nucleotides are TGTGCCAGCAGTGTGACCGGGACAGGGCTCCAGACCCAGCATTTT.

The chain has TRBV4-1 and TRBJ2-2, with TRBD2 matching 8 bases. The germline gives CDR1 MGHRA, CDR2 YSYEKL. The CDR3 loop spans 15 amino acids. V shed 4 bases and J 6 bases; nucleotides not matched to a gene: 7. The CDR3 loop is CASSPQREWPGELFF. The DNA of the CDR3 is TGCGCCAGCAGCCCACAGCGGGAGTGGCCCGGGGAGCTGTTTTTT.

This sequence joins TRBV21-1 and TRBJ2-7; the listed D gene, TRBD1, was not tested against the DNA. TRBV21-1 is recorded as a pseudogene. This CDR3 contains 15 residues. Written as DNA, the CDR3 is TGTGCCAGCAGCAAAGCAGGGACAGGGCAAGACGAGCAGTACTTC. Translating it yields CASSKAGTGQDEQYF.

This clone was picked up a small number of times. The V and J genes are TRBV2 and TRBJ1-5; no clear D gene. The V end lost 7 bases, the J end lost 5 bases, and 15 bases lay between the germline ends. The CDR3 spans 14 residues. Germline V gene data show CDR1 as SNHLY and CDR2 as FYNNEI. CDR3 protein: CASTGGPDYQPQHF. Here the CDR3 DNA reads TGTGCCAGCACCGGAGGGCCGGACTATCAGCCCCAGCATTTT.

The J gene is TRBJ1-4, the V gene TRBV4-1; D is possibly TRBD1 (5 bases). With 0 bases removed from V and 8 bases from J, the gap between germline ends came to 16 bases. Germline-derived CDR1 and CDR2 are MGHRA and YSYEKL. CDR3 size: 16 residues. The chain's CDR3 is CASSQDLRGREEKLFF. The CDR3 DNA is TGCGCCAGCAGCCAAGATCTTCGGGGGAGGGAGGAAAAACTGTTTTTT.

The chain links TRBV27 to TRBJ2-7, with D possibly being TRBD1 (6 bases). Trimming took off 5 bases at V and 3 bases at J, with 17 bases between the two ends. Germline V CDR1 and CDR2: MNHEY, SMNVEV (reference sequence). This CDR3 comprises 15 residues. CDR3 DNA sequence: TGTGCCAGCAGTCCAGGGGATGGGAGTAGCTACGAGCAGTACTTC. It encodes CASSPGDGSSYEQYF.

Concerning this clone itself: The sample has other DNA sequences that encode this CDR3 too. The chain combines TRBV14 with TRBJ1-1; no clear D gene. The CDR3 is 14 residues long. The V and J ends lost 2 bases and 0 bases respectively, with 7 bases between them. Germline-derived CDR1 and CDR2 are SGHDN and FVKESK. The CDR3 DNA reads TGTGCCAGCAGCCAACCCGGGTTGAACACTGAAGCTTTCTTT. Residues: CASSQPGLNTEAFF.

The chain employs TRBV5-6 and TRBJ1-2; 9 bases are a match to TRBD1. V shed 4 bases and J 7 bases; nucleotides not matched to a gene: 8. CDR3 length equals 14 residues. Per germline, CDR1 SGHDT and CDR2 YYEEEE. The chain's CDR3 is CASSLGQGTGGYTF. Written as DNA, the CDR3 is TGTGCCAGCAGCCTGGGACAGGGAACGGGTGGCTACACCTTC.

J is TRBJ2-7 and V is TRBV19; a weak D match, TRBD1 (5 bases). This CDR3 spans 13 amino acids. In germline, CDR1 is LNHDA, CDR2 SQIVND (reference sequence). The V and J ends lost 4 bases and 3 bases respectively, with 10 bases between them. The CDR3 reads CASSTTDNYEQYF. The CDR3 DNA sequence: TGTGCCAGTAGTACGACAGACAACTACGAGCAGTACTTC. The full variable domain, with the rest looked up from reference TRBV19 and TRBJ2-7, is DGGITQSPKYLFRKEGQNVTLSCEQNLNHDAMYWYRQDPGQGLRLIYYSQIVNDFQKGDIAEGYSVSREKKESFPLTVTSAQKNPTAFYLCASSTTDNYEQYFGPGTRLTVT.

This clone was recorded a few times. The CDR3 spells CASSDLADYEQYF. In DNA, the CDR3 is TGTGCCAGCAGCGACCTAGCGGACTACGAGCAGTACTTC. The rearrangement uses TRBV7-9 and TRBJ2-7, with 7 bases aligning to TRBD2. The CDR3 totals 13 residues. J gave up 3 bases and V 5 bases, and 4 bases lay outside the gene matches. The germline gives CDR1 SEHNR, CDR2 FQNEAQ (reference sequence). Full variable domain (missing parts from reference TRBV7-9 and TRBJ2-7): DTGVSQNPRHKITKRGQNVTFRCDPISEHNRLYWYRQTLGQGPEFLTYFQNEAQLEKSRLLSDRFSAERPKGSFSTLEIQRTEQGDSAMYLCASSDLADYEQYFGPGTRLTVT.

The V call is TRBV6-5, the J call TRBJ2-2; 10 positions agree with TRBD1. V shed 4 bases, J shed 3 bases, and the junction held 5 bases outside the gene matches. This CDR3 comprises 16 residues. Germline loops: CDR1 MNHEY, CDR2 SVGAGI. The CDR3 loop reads CASSSVGTGDTGELFF. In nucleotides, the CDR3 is TGTGCCAGCAGTTCCGTAGGGACAGGGGACACCGGGGAGCTGTTTTTT.

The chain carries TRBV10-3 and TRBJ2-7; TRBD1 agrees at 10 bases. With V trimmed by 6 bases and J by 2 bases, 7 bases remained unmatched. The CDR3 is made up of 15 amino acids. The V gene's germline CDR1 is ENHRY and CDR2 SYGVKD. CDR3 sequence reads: CAIRPGQGSTYEQYF. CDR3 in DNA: TGTGCCATCAGGCCGGGACAGGGGTCCACCTACGAGCAGTACTTC.

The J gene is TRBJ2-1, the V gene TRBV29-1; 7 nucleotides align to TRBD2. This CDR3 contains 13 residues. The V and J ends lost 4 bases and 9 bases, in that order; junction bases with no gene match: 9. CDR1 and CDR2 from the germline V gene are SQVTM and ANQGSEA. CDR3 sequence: CSVVSTAGSEQFF. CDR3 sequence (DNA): TGCAGCGTTGTCTCTACAGCGGGAAGTGAGCAGTTCTTC.

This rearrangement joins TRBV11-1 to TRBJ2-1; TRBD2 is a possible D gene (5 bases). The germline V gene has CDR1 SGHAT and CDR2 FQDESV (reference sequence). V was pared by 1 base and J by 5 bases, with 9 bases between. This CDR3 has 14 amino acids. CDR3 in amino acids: CASSLGWRDNEQFF. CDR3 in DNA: TGTGCCAGCAGCTTAGGGTGGCGGGACAATGAGCAGTTCTTC.

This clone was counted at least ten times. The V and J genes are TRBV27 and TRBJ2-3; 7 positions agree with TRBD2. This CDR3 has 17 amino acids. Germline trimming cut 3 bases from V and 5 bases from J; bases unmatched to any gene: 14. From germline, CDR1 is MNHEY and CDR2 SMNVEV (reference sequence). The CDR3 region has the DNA TGTGCCAGCAGTTTTGAGTCAGGTGCGGGAGCCAGAGATACGCAGTATTTT. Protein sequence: CASSFESGAGARDTQYF.

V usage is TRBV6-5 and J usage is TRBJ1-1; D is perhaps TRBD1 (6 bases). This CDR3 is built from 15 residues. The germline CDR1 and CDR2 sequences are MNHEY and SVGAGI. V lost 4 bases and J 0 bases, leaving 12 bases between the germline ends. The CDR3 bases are TGTGCCAGCAGTTTGGACAGCGGCTTGAACACTGAAGCTTTCTTT. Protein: CASSLDSGLNTEAFF.

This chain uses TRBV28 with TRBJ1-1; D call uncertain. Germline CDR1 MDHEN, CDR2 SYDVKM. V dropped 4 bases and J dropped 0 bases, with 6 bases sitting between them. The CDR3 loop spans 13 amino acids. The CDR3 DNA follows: TGTGCCAGCAGTTCTGTGATGAACACTGAAGCTTTCTTT. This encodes CASSSVMNTEAFF.

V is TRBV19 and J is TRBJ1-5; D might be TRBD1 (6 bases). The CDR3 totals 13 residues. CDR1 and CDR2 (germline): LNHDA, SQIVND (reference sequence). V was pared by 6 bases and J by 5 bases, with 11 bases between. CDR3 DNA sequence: TGTGCCAGTAGCCCAAACAGGGATCAGCCCCAGCATTTT. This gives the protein CASSPNRDQPQHF.

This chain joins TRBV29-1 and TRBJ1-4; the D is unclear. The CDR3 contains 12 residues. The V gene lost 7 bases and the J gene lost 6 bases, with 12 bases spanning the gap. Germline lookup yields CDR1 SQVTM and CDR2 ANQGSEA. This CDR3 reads CSGSYQDEKLFF. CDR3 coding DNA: TGCAGCGGAAGTTACCAGGATGAAAAACTGTTTTTT. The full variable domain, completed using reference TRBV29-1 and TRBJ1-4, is SAVISQKPSRDICQRGTSLTIQCQVDSQVTMMFWYRQQPGQSLTLIATANQGSEATYESGFVIDKFPISRPNLTFSTLTVSNMSPEDSSIYLCSGSYQDEKLFFGSGTQLSVL.

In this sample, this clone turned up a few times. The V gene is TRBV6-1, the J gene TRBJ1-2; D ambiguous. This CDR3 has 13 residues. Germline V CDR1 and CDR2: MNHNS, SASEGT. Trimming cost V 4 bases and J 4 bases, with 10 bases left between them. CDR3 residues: CASSVGPAYGYTF. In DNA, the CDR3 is TGTGCCAGCAGTGTAGGGCCCGCCTATGGCTACACCTTC.

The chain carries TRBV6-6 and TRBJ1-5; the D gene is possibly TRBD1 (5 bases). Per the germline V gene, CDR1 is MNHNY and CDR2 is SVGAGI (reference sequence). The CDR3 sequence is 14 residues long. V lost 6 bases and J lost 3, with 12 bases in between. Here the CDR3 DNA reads TGTGCCAGCAGCCCCGGGACGTTCAATCAGCCCCAGCATTTT. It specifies CASSPGTFNQPQHF.

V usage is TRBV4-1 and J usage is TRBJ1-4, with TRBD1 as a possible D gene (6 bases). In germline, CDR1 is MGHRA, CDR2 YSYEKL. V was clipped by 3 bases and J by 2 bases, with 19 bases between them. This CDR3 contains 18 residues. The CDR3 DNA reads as TGCGCCAGCAGCCACGGACAGAATGGGGTCCTTACTAATGAAAAACTGTTTTTT. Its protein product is CASSHGQNGVLTNEKLFF.

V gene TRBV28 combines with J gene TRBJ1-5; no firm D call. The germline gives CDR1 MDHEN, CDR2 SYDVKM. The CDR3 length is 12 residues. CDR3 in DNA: TGTGTCTCCGGAGGTCCCGGGCAGCCCCAGCATTTT. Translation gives CVSGGPGQPQHF.

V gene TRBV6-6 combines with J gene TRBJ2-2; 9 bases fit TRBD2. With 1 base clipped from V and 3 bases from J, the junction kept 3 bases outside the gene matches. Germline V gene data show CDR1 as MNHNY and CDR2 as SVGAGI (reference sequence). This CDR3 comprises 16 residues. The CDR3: CASSYFLAGYTGELFF. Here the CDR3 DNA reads TGTGCCAGCAGTTACTTTCTAGCGGGGTACACCGGGGAGCTGTTTTTT.

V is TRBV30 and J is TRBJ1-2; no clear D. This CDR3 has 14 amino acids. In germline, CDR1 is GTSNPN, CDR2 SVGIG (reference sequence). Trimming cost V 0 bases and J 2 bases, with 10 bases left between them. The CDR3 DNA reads TGTGCCTGGAGTGTAAACGTGGGCAACTATGGCTACACCTTC. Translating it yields CAWSVNVGNYGYTF.

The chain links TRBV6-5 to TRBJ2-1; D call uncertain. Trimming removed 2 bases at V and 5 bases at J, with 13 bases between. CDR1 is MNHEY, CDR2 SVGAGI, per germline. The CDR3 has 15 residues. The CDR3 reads CASSYRQAGDNEQFF. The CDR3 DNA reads TGTGCCAGCAGTTACCGCCAGGCTGGGGACAATGAGCAGTTCTTC.

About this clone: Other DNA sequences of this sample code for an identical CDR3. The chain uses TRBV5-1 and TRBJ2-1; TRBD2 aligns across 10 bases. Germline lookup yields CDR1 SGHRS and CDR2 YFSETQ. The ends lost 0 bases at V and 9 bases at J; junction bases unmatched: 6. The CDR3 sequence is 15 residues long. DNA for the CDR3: TGCGCCAGCAGCTTGGGTCTAGCGGGAGTTGGTGAGCAGTTCTTC. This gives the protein CASSLGLAGVGEQFF.